Below, one TCR beta chain is given with its context. The antigen is not known. Fresh peripheral blood, 10 ml, yielded the PBMCs. The germline V and J ends were trimmed by 2 bases and 7 bases, with 14 bases remaining between them. The CDR3 extends over 14 amino acids. Germline V gene sequence: CDR1 MNHEY, CDR2 SVGEGT. Amplification yielded TCR beta CDR3 regions, with RNA transcripts as the source. Initially, a first-round RT-PCR of the TCR CDR3 employed the HTBI primer set. TCRdb reprocessed the multiplex PCR reads with MiXCR, giving one entry per CDR3 protein. The sample shows 700,000 or so distinct CDR3 sequences, around 15% of them seen only once. This sample stems from a study of T cells in Graves' hyperthyroidism and ophthalmopathy. Findings and caveats of the study: Researchers report that a 13 V-J model separated ophthalmopathy from stable hyperthyroidism.

This receptor was obtained from a man in his late teens or twenties with Graves' hyperthyroidism. The material sequenced was blood. This chain links TRBV6-2 or TRBV6-3 with TRBJ2-5; possibly TRBD2 for D (6 bases). CDR3 sequence reads: CASSYGVRGGTQYF. As DNA, the CDR3 is TGTGCCAGCAGTTACGGGGTTCGGGGAGGGACCCAGTACTTC.